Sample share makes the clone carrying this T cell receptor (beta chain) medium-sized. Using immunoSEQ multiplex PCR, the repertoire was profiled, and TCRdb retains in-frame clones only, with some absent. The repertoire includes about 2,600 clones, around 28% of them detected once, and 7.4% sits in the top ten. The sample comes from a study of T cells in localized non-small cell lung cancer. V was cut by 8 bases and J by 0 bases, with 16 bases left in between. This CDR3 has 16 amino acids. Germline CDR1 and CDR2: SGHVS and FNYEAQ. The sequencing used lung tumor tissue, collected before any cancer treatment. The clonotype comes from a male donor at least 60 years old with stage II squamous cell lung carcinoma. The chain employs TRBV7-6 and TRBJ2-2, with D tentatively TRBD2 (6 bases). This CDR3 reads CASLEGPLTNTGELFF. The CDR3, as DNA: TGTGCCAGCTTGGAGGGGCCGCTAACGAACACCGGGGAGCTGTTTTTT.